This T cell receptor (beta chain) emerged from a study of Ad26.COV2.S vaccination and SARS-CoV-2 variants. Concerning this clone itself: Its specificity is not known.

TCRdb's copy holds only in-frame clones and misses some; the assay was immunoSEQ multiplex PCR. The sample has 250,000 or so clones; roughly 85% are singletons. Study-level findings and limits: The study found higher spike-specific TCR breadth in vaccine than placebo recipients.

Noted treatment: 15 to 20 received Ad26.COV2.S at low or high dose, single or two shots; roughly five received placebo; per-sample allocation not given. Material that was analyzed had been drawn on day 63 after the first vaccine or placebo injection. An Ad26 vector that expressed Wuhan-strain SARS-CoV-2 spike constituted the vaccine. The germline CDR1 and CDR2 sequences are MNHEY and SVGAGI. This CDR3 spans 11 amino acids. V shed 11 bases and J 8 bases; nucleotides not matched to a gene: 7. This TCR was sampled from a person aged 18-60 years who received the Ad26.COV2.S COVID-19 vaccine or a placebo. Sequenced here: peripheral blood, sampled in a trial of Ad26.COV2.S vaccine versus placebo. The V and J genes are TRBV6-5 and TRBJ1-2; 8 bases fit TRBD1. The CDR3 nucleotides read TGTGCCTCCGGGGACAGGAGGGGCTACACCTTC. It codes for CASGDRRGYTF.